What follows are 29 T cell receptor beta chains derived from one specimen sequenced in a study of blood T cell repertoires in COVID-19. Sequenced by immunoSEQ multiplex PCR; TCRdb stores in-frame clones only, minus some. The sample lists around 240,000 clones, 75% to 90% seen once, with 2.5% to 3.5% in the top ten. The material sequenced was peripheral blood. These TCRs come from a woman in her twenties or thirties who had recovered from COVID-19.

V gene TRBV18 combines with J gene TRBJ2-5; D ambiguous. V was cut by 4 bases and J by 5 bases, with 8 bases left in between. The V gene's germline CDR1 is KGHSH and CDR2 LQKENI. The CDR3 length is 12 residues. CDR3 loop: CASSLSRETQYF. The CDR3 DNA follows: TGTGCCAGCTCACTTTCACGGGAGACCCAGTACTTC.

The DNA for the CDR3 is TGTGCCAGCAGCTTCGGGGTCAACAATGAGCAGTTCTTC. Protein: CASSFGVNNEQFF. This chain links TRBV11-3 with TRBJ2-1; TRBD2 might be the D (5 bases). The CDR3 contains 13 residues. Trimming shortened V by 3 bases and J by 5 bases, and 8 bases separated the two germline ends. Per germline, CDR1 SGHNT and CDR2 YENEEA.

V gene TRBV9 combines with J gene TRBJ2-7, with 8 bases aligning to TRBD2. The germline CDR1 and CDR2 sequences are SGDLS and YYNGEE. The V and J ends lost 0 bases and 3 bases, in that order; junction bases with no gene match: 2. The CDR3 length is 14 residues. The DNA of the CDR3 is TGTGCCAGCAGCGTAGACCTAGCGGGCTACGAGCAGTACTTC. It yields the protein CASSVDLAGYEQYF.

The gene calls are TRBV10-3 and TRBJ1-2, with TRBD1 matching over 9 bases. The CDR3 loop spans 16 amino acids. CDR1 ENHRY and CDR2 SYGVKD come from the germline V gene. V dropped 0 bases and J dropped 6; count of bases not matched to a gene: 8. The DNA of the CDR3 is TGTGCCATCAGTGAGTCGACGGGACAGGGAGGAGATGGCTACACCTTC. Translating gives CAISESTGQGGDGYTF.

This rearrangement joins TRBV27 to TRBJ1-2, with D possibly matching TRBD1 (5 bases). Trimming cost V 6 bases and J 4 bases, with 15 bases left between them. The CDR3 runs to 14 residues. CDR1 and CDR2 (germline): MNHEY, SMNVEV (reference sequence). The CDR3 bases are TGTGCCAGCAGCTTGCGGGGGACCAGCTATGGCTACACCTTC. It translates to CASSLRGTSYGYTF.

This clone has only one observation. J is TRBJ1-2 and V is TRBV6-5; 7 nucleotides match TRBD1. Germline V gene data show CDR1 as MNHEY and CDR2 as SVGAGI. V lost 6 bases and J lost 5; bases outside the gene matches: 12. The CDR3 length is 15 residues. In nucleotides, the CDR3 is TGTGCCAGCAGACTTGACCACAGGGGCCAATATGGCTACACCTTC. Encoded protein: CASRLDHRGQYGYTF.

The rearrangement links TRBV5-1 to TRBJ2-3, with 7 bases lining up with TRBD1. This CDR3 comprises 17 residues. Germline values: CDR1 SGHRS, CDR2 YFSETQ. Trimming cost V 4 bases and J 3 bases; bases outside gene matches: 14. CDR3 nucleotides: TGCGCCAGCAGCCCCGAGGGGGCAATGAGGAAAACAGATACGCAGTATTTT. Residues: CASSPEGAMRKTDTQYF.

This clone was found a few times. The chain is built from TRBV7-2 and TRBJ1-6; tentatively, D is TRBD1 (5 bases). The ends were cut back, 5 bases at V and 4 bases at J, with 18 bases in the middle. CDR3 length: 17 residues. CDR1 is SGHTA, CDR2 FQGNSA, per germline. The CDR3 DNA reads as TGTGCCAGCAGCACCAGGGACTACGGTCGGTATAATTCACCCCTCCACTTT. Amino acids: CASSTRDYGRYNSPLHF.

The V gene is TRBV5-4, the J gene TRBJ2-3; D gene uncertain. This CDR3 contains 15 residues. V was trimmed by 0 bases and J by 4 bases, leaving 12 bases between them. Germline assignment: CDR1 SGHNT and CDR2 YYREEE (reference sequence). CDR3 in amino acids: CASSLDPRRPDTQYF. As DNA, the CDR3 is TGTGCCAGCAGCTTGGACCCTAGACGACCAGATACGCAGTATTTT.

The chain links TRBV11-3 to TRBJ1-1; D may be TRBD1 (5 bases). V lost 5 bases and J lost 0, with 16 bases in between. Germline V gives CDR1 SGHNT, CDR2 YENEEA. The CDR3 loop spans 16 amino acids. CDR3 sequence: CASSPPGGSVNTEAFF. The CDR3 DNA is TGTGCCAGCAGCCCTCCGGGGGGTAGTGTGAACACTGAAGCTTTCTTT.

The chain recombines TRBV27 with TRBJ2-7, with 7 bases matching TRBD2. Trimming removed 4 bases from V and 2 bases from J; junction bases left unmatched: 8. This CDR3 spans 15 amino acids. CDR1 is MNHEY, CDR2 SMNVEV, per germline (reference sequence). Here the CDR3 DNA reads TGTGCCAGCAGTTCCCTAAGCGGGGTCCCCTACGAGCAGTACTTC. Translation gives CASSSLSGVPYEQYF.

The DNA for the CDR3 is TGTGCCAGCAGTTTAGGGGGCAGGGGGCCTGGTGGCTACACCTTC. It specifies CASSLGGRGPGGYTF. The chain recombines TRBV27 with TRBJ1-2; TRBD1 aligns across 8 bases. The CDR3 totals 15 residues. Trimming at V came to 2 bases and at J to 7 bases, leaving 9 bases not matched to a gene. Looked up from germline, CDR1 is MNHEY and CDR2 is SMNVEV (reference sequence).

This clone has only a few counts. The chain has TRBV30 and TRBJ1-5; TRBD1 might be the D (5 bases). The germline V gene encodes CDR1 GTSNPN and CDR2 SVGIG (reference sequence). The CDR3 is 20 amino acids. Trimming cost V 2 bases and J 1 base, with 27 bases left between them. This chain's CDR3 is CAWSPTAHRQSDFSNQPQHF. The DNA of the CDR3 is TGTGCCTGGAGTCCAACCGCTCACCGACAGTCTGACTTCAGCAATCAGCCCCAGCATTTT.

The V call is TRBV6-5, the J call TRBJ1-2; weak D call: TRBD1 (5 bases). V lost 5 bases, J lost 5 bases, and 9 bases lay in between. Germline V lookup: CDR1 MNHEY, CDR2 SVGAGI. The CDR3 contains 12 residues. CDR3 region: CASSTDRYGYTF. DNA of the CDR3: TGTGCCAGCAGTACTGACAGATATGGCTACACCTTC.

The CDR3 protein is CASSFYSLTGELFF. The CDR3 DNA follows: TGTGCCAGCAGCTTTTACAGTCTCACCGGGGAGCTGTTTTTT. This chain uses TRBV11-2 with TRBJ2-2; D is unresolved. CDR3 length: 14 amino acids. Trimming left V 3 bases short and J 4 bases short, with 9 bases between. The V gene's germline CDR1 is SGHAT and CDR2 FQNNGV.

This clone has a handful of counts. The rearrangement joins TRBV2 to TRBJ2-1, with D perhaps matching TRBD2 (6 bases). Trimming removed 7 bases at V and 5 bases at J, with 15 bases between. Germline V lookup: CDR1 SNHLY, CDR2 FYNNEI. CDR3 length equals 14 residues. This CDR3 is CASTKPGTHNEQFF. The CDR3 DNA follows: TGTGCCAGCACTAAACCCGGGACTCACAATGAGCAGTTCTTC.

V and J are TRBV4-3 and TRBJ2-3, with TRBD2 matching 9 bases. Germline trimming cut 5 bases from V and 5 bases from J; bases unmatched to any gene: 14. Germline CDR1 and CDR2: LGHNA and YSLEER. The CDR3 spans 17 residues. The DNA of the CDR3 is TGCGCCAGCAGCAACCCGAGGGGGCGGGGGGGGATAGATACGCAGTATTTT. Encoded protein: CASSNPRGRGGIDTQYF.

The chain combines TRBV2 with TRBJ1-5; 9 nucleotides match TRBD1. Trimming cost V 6 bases and J 2 bases; bases outside gene matches: 14. Germline V gives CDR1 SNHLY, CDR2 FYNNEI. This CDR3 spans 18 amino acids. CDR3 in DNA: TGTGCCAGCAGGATTGGACAGGGGAAGATTGGTGGCAATCAGCCCCAGCATTTT. Protein: CASRIGQGKIGGNQPQHF.

The rearrangement joins TRBV24-1 to TRBJ1-2, with D unresolved. The CDR3 spans 15 residues. CDR1 KGHDR and CDR2 SFDVKD come from the germline V gene. The V end was cut by 2 bases, the J end by 4 bases, with 13 bases between. DNA of the CDR3: TGTGCCACCAGTGATTCAGACGCGACAATCTATGGCTACACCTTC. It specifies CATSDSDATIYGYTF.

The chain employs TRBV6-2 or TRBV6-3 and TRBJ2-1; D uncertain. The germline V gene encodes CDR1 MNHEY and CDR2 SVGEGT. Trimming cost V 4 bases and J 4 bases, with 17 bases left between them. This CDR3 region has 16 residues. The CDR3 reads CASSSPYRSGYNEQFF. The DNA for the CDR3 is TGTGCCAGCAGTTCCCCTTATAGAAGTGGTTACAATGAGCAGTTCTTC.

This clone was counted once. V is TRBV6-6 and J is TRBJ2-7; 9 nucleotides align to TRBD1. Germline trimming cut 5 bases from V and 7 bases from J; bases unmatched to any gene: 0. The CDR3 runs to 11 residues. Germline V gene lookup returns CDR1 MNHNY and CDR2 SVGAGI (reference sequence). CDR3 nucleotide sequence: TGTGCCAGCAGTGACAGGGGGGAGCAGTACTTC. Protein product: CASSDRGEQYF.

The V gene is TRBV7-6, the J gene TRBJ2-3; 13 bases are a match to TRBD2. This CDR3 has 16 amino acids. From germline, CDR1 is SGHVS and CDR2 FNYEAQ. After removal of 3 bases from V and 8 bases from J, the junction contained 8 bases not matched to a gene. The DNA for the CDR3 is TGTGCCAGCAGCTTTACTAGCGGGGGGGTATCAGGTACGCAGTATTTT. Amino acids: CASSFTSGGVSGTQYF. The variable domain in full, completed from reference TRBV7-6 and TRBJ2-3, reads GAGVSQSPRYKVTKRGQDVALRCDPISGHVSLYWYRQALGQGPEFLTYFNYEAQQDKSGLPNDRFSAERPEGSISTLTIQRTEQRDSAMYRCASSFTSGGVSGTQYFGPGTRLTVL.

The genes are TRBV7-9 and TRBJ2-1, with TRBD2 identical over 11 bases. The CDR3 extends over 19 amino acids. From germline, CDR1 is SEHNR and CDR2 FQNEAQ (reference sequence). Trimming removed 5 bases from V and 3 bases from J; junction bases left unmatched: 15. The CDR3 here is CASSHRTSGGAPHYNEQFF. Here the CDR3 DNA reads TGTGCCAGCAGCCACCGTACTAGCGGGGGCGCCCCGCACTACAATGAGCAGTTCTTC.

V usage is TRBV5-1 and J usage is TRBJ2-1, with a tentative D call TRBD2 (6 bases). Trimming took 4 bases from V and 5 from J, leaving 10 bases between them. The germline V gene encodes CDR1 SGHRS and CDR2 YFSETQ. This CDR3 is built from 13 residues. CDR3: CASSGGVHNEQFF. CDR3 sequence (DNA): TGCGCCAGCAGCGGAGGGGTCCACAATGAGCAGTTCTTC.

V is TRBV3-1 (or the pseudogene TRBV3-2) and J is TRBJ1-2, with D unresolved. CDR3 size: 15 residues. With 0 bases removed from V and 4 bases from J, the gap between germline ends came to 12 bases. The germline gives CDR1 LGHDT, CDR2 YNNKEL (reference sequence). CDR3 nucleotides: TGTGCCAGCAGCCAAGATGCGGTTTATAGCTATGGCTACACCTTC. This encodes CASSQDAVYSYGYTF.

The gene calls are TRBV10-3 and TRBJ1-6; TRBD1 agrees at 10 bases. CDR3 length equals 15 residues. V was clipped by 2 bases and J by 7 bases; unmatched bases: 2. Germline loops: CDR1 ENHRY, CDR2 SYGVKD. The CDR3 region is CAISEGDRGNSPLHF. The DNA of the CDR3 is TGTGCCATCAGTGAGGGGGACAGGGGCAATTCACCCCTCCACTTT.

The genes are TRBV4-1 and TRBJ1-2; D remains unclear. V was clipped by 1 base and J by 4 bases, with 10 bases between them. Looked up from germline, CDR1 is MGHRA and CDR2 is YSYEKL. The CDR3 consists of 14 residues. The CDR3 spells CASSQGSDFYGYTF. The CDR3 DNA sequence: TGCGCCAGCAGCCAAGGTTCAGATTTCTATGGCTACACCTTC.

This clone was observed a single time. V usage is TRBV28 and J usage is TRBJ2-5; TRBD1 is a possible D gene (6 bases). CDR3 size: 13 residues. From germline, CDR1 is MDHEN and CDR2 SYDVKM. The V gene lost 5 bases and the J gene lost 1 base, with 8 bases spanning the gap. The CDR3: CASSIRGQETQYF. The CDR3 DNA sequence: TGTGCCAGCAGTATCAGGGGCCAAGAGACCCAGTACTTC.

This chain links TRBV2 with TRBJ2-5, with D perhaps TRBD1 (6 bases). V was clipped by 10 bases and J by 0 bases, with 12 bases between them. Germline loops: CDR1 SNHLY, CDR2 FYNNEI. This CDR3 region has 13 residues. CDR3 coding DNA: TGTGCCAACACGGGACAACACCAAGAGACCCAGTACTTC. It codes for CANTGQHQETQYF.